These 32 T cell receptor beta chains originate from one sample sequenced in a study of T cell repertoires in aging, cancer and after chemotherapy. Rearranged V-D-J TRB sequences were amplified with a mixed TRB-A/B primer pool. TCRdb reprocessed the multiplex PCR reads with MiXCR, giving one entry per CDR3 protein. Counted here are thousands of distinct CDR3 sequences, over 20% occurring once; the ten biggest clones make up 8.5%. TCR beta rearrangements were amplified from peripheral blood genomic DNA. Sample: blood. The source is a human donor with a blood cancer.

Turning to this clonotype: A much larger clonotype is one base distant, so this may be a read error. The chain has TRBV6-5 and TRBJ1-4; maybe TRBD1 (5 bases). Germline V CDR1 and CDR2: MNHEY, SVGAGI. The CDR3 runs to 15 residues. Trimming stripped 0 bases from V and 8 bases from J, with 13 bases between. CDR3 amino acids: CASSYSGRREEKLFF. For the CDR3, the DNA is TGTGCCAGCAGTTACTCGGGACGGCGGGAGGAAAAACTGTTTTTT.

Worth noting for this clonotype: This may stem from a read error, because a much larger clone lies one nucleotide away. The chain has TRBV30 and TRBJ2-7; D assignment may be TRBD1 or TRBD2 (5 bases each). In germline, CDR1 is GTSNPN, CDR2 SVGIG (reference sequence). CDR3 length: 10 amino acids. CDR3 in DNA: TGTGCCTGGAGTTCCGGGACCACGCAATTC. Translation: CAWSSGTTQF.

This clonotype counts as medium-sized. The V gene is TRBV11-2, the J gene TRBJ1-5; D unclear. The germline gives CDR1 SGHAT, CDR2 FQNNGV. Between the trimmed V and J ends, which lost 3 bases and 7 bases, there was a span of 10 bases. The CDR3 runs 13 residues. The CDR3 DNA is TGTGCCAGCAGCTTCGCCAACGCCCAGCCCCAGCATTTT. Translation: CASSFANAQPQHF.

The chain recombines TRBV6-5 with TRBJ2-7; 9 bases line up with TRBD1. Germline CDR1 and CDR2: MNHEY and SVGAGI. The length of the CDR3 is 13 residues. V lost 6 bases to trimming and J lost 7 bases; unmatched junction nucleotides: 7. The CDR3 loop reads CASRKQGAQEQYF. DNA of the CDR3: TGTGCCAGCAGGAAACAGGGGGCGCAAGAGCAGTACTTC.

The V gene is TRBV7-2, the J gene TRBJ1-4; 9 bases fit TRBD1. The CDR3 totals 17 residues. Germline values: CDR1 SGHTA, CDR2 FQGNSA. Trimming took 5 bases from V and 0 from J; bases not matched to a gene: 7. CDR3 DNA sequence: TGTGCCAGCAGCCAGGGACAGGGAGGGACAACTAATGAAAAACTGTTTTTT. Its translation is CASSQGQGGTTNEKLFF.

The chain joins TRBV5-1 to TRBJ2-5; 7 nucleotides match TRBD2. J was trimmed by 7 bases and V by 7 bases; bases with no gene match: 7. Germline values: CDR1 SGHRS, CDR2 YFSETQ. The CDR3 contains 12 residues. CDR3 sequence (DNA): TGCGCCAGCTGGGGGGGATCGGGGACCCAGTACTTC. It encodes CASWGGSGTQYF.

This clonotype is deemed medium-sized. The chain is built from TRBV5-4 and TRBJ1-2, with TRBD1 matching 7 bases. Per the germline V gene, CDR1 is SGHNT and CDR2 is YYREEE (reference sequence). The CDR3 totals 13 residues. The ends lost 5 bases at V and 4 bases at J; junction bases unmatched: 5. The CDR3 loop is CASRETGAYGYTF. As DNA, the CDR3 is TGTGCCAGCAGGGAAACAGGGGCCTATGGCTACACCTTC.

A few counts support this clonotype. The chain links TRBV10-1 to TRBJ1-2; D is unresolved. Trimming left V 6 bases short and J 6 bases short, with 11 bases between. The germline CDR1 and CDR2 sequences are WNHNN and SYGVQD (reference sequence). The CDR3 contains 12 residues. CDR3 DNA: TGCGCCAGCAGGGCCCACCGCCATGGCTACACCTTC. This sequence encodes CASRAHRHGYTF.

Within the sample, this clonotype is medium-sized. This rearrangement joins TRBV18 to TRBJ2-1, with 9 bases matching TRBD2. Unmatched junction bases numbered 4, after V lost 2 bases and J lost 5 bases. Germline assignment: CDR1 KGHSH and CDR2 LQKENI. There are 15 residues in the CDR3. CDR3 region: CASSPGTSRNNEQFF. In nucleotides, the CDR3 is TGTGCCAGCTCACCAGGGACTAGCCGAAACAATGAGCAGTTCTTC.

The chain recombines TRBV10-3 with TRBJ1-6; D not resolved. Germline values: CDR1 ENHRY, CDR2 SYGVKD. Trimming pared 3 bases from V and 11 bases from J, leaving 26 bases between. The CDR3 sequence is 18 residues long. The CDR3 DNA follows: TGTGCCATCAGTGACCAGGCCCCGGAGTCTTCTTGGGCGACACCCCTCCACTTT. This encodes CAISDQAPESSWATPLHF.

V and J are TRBV5-1 and TRBJ1-3; D might be TRBD1 (5 bases). The CDR3 totals 16 residues. Germline V gene sequence: CDR1 SGHRS, CDR2 YFSETQ. V was shortened by 0 bases and J by 0 bases, with 10 bases between the two germline ends. Here the CDR3 reads CASSLASGTSGNTIYF. As DNA, the CDR3 is TGCGCCAGCAGCTTGGCATCTGGGACCTCTGGAAACACCATATATTTT.

V is TRBV7-9 and J is TRBJ2-2, with TRBD1 matching 8 bases. The V gene end was trimmed by 0 bases and the J gene end by 5 bases; junction bases not matched to a gene: 8. From germline, CDR1 is SEHNR and CDR2 FQNEAQ (reference sequence). The CDR3 is 17 amino acids. In DNA form, the CDR3 reads TGTGCCAGCAGCTTAGCGACTACCCACAGGGGGACCGGGGAGCTGTTTTTT. It yields the protein CASSLATTHRGTGELFF.

In this sample, this clonotype is medium-sized. J is TRBJ1-4 and V is TRBV19; no clear D. V was cut by 5 bases and J by 8 bases, with 15 bases left in between. Germline assignment: CDR1 LNHDA and CDR2 SQIVND (reference sequence). This CDR3 contains 14 residues. CDR3 protein: CASSPQRVGEKLFF. CDR3 DNA sequence: TGTGCCAGTAGTCCCCAAAGGGTCGGGGAAAAACTGTTTTTT.

The chain links TRBV6-5 to TRBJ1-1; TRBD1 matches at 7 bases. Germline lookup yields CDR1 MNHEY and CDR2 SVGAGI. This CDR3 is built from 17 residues. V was clipped by 2 bases and J by 1 base; unmatched bases: 10. CDR3 protein: CASSYLPLGTENTEAFF. The CDR3 nucleotides read TGTGCCAGCAGTTACCTCCCCCTGGGGACAGAGAACACTGAAGCTTTCTTT.

This clonotype was observed a handful of times. This chain joins TRBV29-1 and TRBJ1-1; D is undetermined. Trimming stripped 5 bases from V and 1 base from J, with 8 bases between. The germline CDR1 and CDR2 sequences are SQVTM and ANQGSEA. The CDR3 is 12 amino acids. The CDR3 bases are TGCAGCGTTCGCCACCCGAACACTGAAGCTTTCTTT. Its protein product is CSVRHPNTEAFF.

V usage is TRBV20-1 and J usage is TRBJ2-5; 10 positions match TRBD2. The CDR3 has 16 amino acids. Germline lookup yields CDR1 DFQATT and CDR2 SNEGSKA (reference sequence). The V gene end was trimmed by 1 base and the J gene end by 6 bases; junction bases not matched to a gene: 11. CDR3 bases: TGCAGTGCTAGAGTCCTAGGTGCTAGCGGGAGACAGACCCAGTACTTC. Translation: CSARVLGASGRQTQYF.

The J gene is TRBJ2-7, the V gene TRBV28; D may be TRBD1 (5 bases). V was clipped by 7 bases and J by 7 bases, with 20 bases between them. Germline values: CDR1 MDHEN, CDR2 SYDVKM. This CDR3 region has 14 residues. CDR3 nucleotide sequence: TGTGCCAGCACATCTTCCAGGGTTCCAAAAGAGCAGTACTTC. It codes for CASTSSRVPKEQYF.

V is TRBV12-3 or TRBV12-4 and J is TRBJ2-1, with TRBD2 identical over 13 bases. The CDR3 has 15 amino acids. V gave up 10 bases and J gave up 7 bases; unmatched junction bases: 10. The CDR3 loop is CATKGLAGFSNEQFF. Here the CDR3 DNA reads TGTGCCACCAAGGGACTAGCGGGATTTTCTAATGAGCAGTTCTTC.

The CDR3 protein is CASSTRTGVNSPLHF. In DNA, the CDR3 is TGCGCCAGCAGCACTCGGACAGGGGTCAATTCACCCCTCCACTTT. The J gene is TRBJ1-6, the V gene TRBV5-1; TRBD1 aligns across 9 bases. J gave up 7 bases and V 4 bases, and 6 bases lay outside the gene matches. Germline assignment: CDR1 SGHRS and CDR2 YFSETQ. This CDR3 region has 15 residues.

This clonotype was seen a handful of times. V usage is TRBV20-1 and J usage is TRBJ2-3; D ambiguous. CDR1 DFQATT and CDR2 SNEGSKA come from the germline V gene (reference sequence). The CDR3 sequence is 11 residues long. V lost 3 bases, J lost 6 bases, and 7 bases lay in between. For the CDR3, the DNA is TGCAGTGCTAGTTCAGCCGATACGCAGTATTTT. It translates to CSASSADTQYF.

The chain uses TRBV27 and TRBJ2-6; TRBD1 matches at 12 bases. Germline V gene lookup returns CDR1 MNHEY and CDR2 SMNVEV (reference sequence). The ends lost 6 bases at V and 3 bases at J; junction bases unmatched: 3. The CDR3 consists of 16 residues. The CDR3 sequence is CASSRDRGRGANVLTF. The CDR3 nucleotides read TGTGCCAGCAGCAGGGACAGGGGGCGTGGGGCCAACGTCCTGACTTTC.

The chain links TRBV2 to TRBJ2-7; 8 bases agree with TRBD1. V shed 7 bases, J shed 2 bases, and the junction held 7 bases outside the gene matches. The germline V gene has CDR1 SNHLY and CDR2 FYNNEI. The CDR3 runs to 14 residues. This chain's CDR3 is CASIQDRVAYEQYF. CDR3 sequence (DNA): TGTGCCAGCATTCAGGACAGGGTCGCCTACGAGCAGTACTTC.

The V call is TRBV6-1, the J call TRBJ2-5; TRBD1 aligns across 9 bases. V lost 4 bases and J lost 4; bases outside the gene matches: 7. The CDR3 covers 15 residues. The V gene's germline CDR1 is MNHNS and CDR2 SASEGT. As DNA, the CDR3 is TGTGCCAGCAGTGGAGGGGGACAGGGAAGAGAGACCCAGTACTTC. It codes for CASSGGGQGRETQYF.

The sample holds a few counts of this clonotype. The chain is built from TRBV7-9 and TRBJ2-7, with no clear D. The germline CDR1 and CDR2 sequences are SEHNR and FQNEAQ (reference sequence). Trimming left V 1 base short and J 6 bases short, with 19 bases between. There are 16 residues in the CDR3. CDR3 sequence reads: CASSLVAGRPMGEQYF. CDR3 nucleotides: TGTGCCAGCAGCTTAGTAGCAGGACGCCCGATGGGCGAGCAGTACTTC.

By share, this clonotype ranks as medium-sized. V usage is TRBV19 and J usage is TRBJ2-7, with 9 bases that match TRBD2. This CDR3 comprises 15 residues. J was trimmed by 2 bases and V by 5 bases; bases with no gene match: 7. Germline CDR1 reads LNHDA; CDR2 reads SQIVND (reference sequence). CDR3 nucleotide sequence: TGTGCCAGTAGTCGACTTAGCGGGGGCCCCTACGAGCAGTACTTC. Its translation: CASSRLSGGPYEQYF.

Sample share makes this clonotype medium-sized (0.01 to 0.1%). The V and J genes are TRBV6-4 and TRBJ2-1, with 9 positions matching TRBD2. Per the germline V gene, CDR1 is MRHNA and CDR2 is SNTAGT. The length of the CDR3 is 15 residues. V shed 0 bases and J 5 bases; nucleotides not matched to a gene: 2. The CDR3 spells CASSDSREGHNEQFF. The CDR3 DNA is TGTGCCAGCAGTGACTCGCGGGAGGGGCACAATGAGCAGTTCTTC.

V is TRBV28 and J is TRBJ2-7; 7 positions agree with TRBD1. Germline V gene data show CDR1 as MDHEN and CDR2 as SYDVKM. V was pared by 1 base and J by 5 bases, with 5 bases of the junction left unmatched. This CDR3 has 14 amino acids. DNA of the CDR3: TGTGCCAGCAGTTTATTTACAGGGGCCGACGAGCAGTACTTC. Its protein is CASSLFTGADEQYF.

The chain recombines TRBV28 with TRBJ2-7, with D maybe TRBD1 (6 bases). The CDR3 extends over 12 amino acids. Germline assignment: CDR1 MDHEN and CDR2 SYDVKM. Trimming took off 10 bases at V and 6 bases at J, with 16 bases between the two ends. The CDR3 is CATGQGSGEQYF. The CDR3 nucleotides are TGTGCCACCGGGCAGGGGTCGGGCGAGCAGTACTTC.

By sample share, this clonotype is medium-sized. The V call is TRBV6-5, the J call TRBJ1-5, with TRBD1 matching 7 bases. The ends lost 7 bases at V and 1 base at J; junction bases unmatched: 4. The CDR3 totals 14 residues. The V gene's germline CDR1 is MNHEY and CDR2 SVGAGI. The DNA of the CDR3 is TGTGCCAGCAAGGAACAGGGGAGCAATCAGCCCCAGCATTTT. Its protein product is CASKEQGSNQPQHF.

Points on this clonotype: A clone one base away is much larger, so this may be a read error. Likely a read error: the CDR3 ends without its conserved phenylalanine or tryptophan. The chain couples TRBV7-4 to TRBJ2-2, with D hard to call. Germline CDR1 and CDR2: SGHVT and SQSDAQ. This CDR3 is 15 amino acids long. V shed 3 bases and J shed 4 bases, with 12 bases lying between them. The DNA for the CDR3 is TGTGCCAGCAGCTTTGGGCCCCCGGGCACCGGGGAGCTGTTTATT. The encoded protein is CASSFGPPGTGELFI.

This clonotype was detected a few times. The V and J genes are TRBV28 and TRBJ1-4, with 7 bases lining up with TRBD1. The CDR3 runs to 14 residues. V shed 4 bases, J shed 7 bases, and the junction held 6 bases outside the gene matches. Germline V lookup: CDR1 MDHEN, CDR2 SYDVKM. The CDR3 coding sequence is TGTGCCAGCAGTTACTCAGGGGGAAGTGAAAAACTGTTTTTT. As protein: CASSYSGGSEKLFF.

Concerning this clonotype: The junction does not match germline at one end; this may be a read error. CDR3 sequence (DNA): TGTGCCAGCAGTTACGCCTCGGAGTTC. It codes for CASSYASEF. J is TRBJ2-5 and V is TRBV6-5; D is undetermined. From germline, CDR1 is MNHEY and CDR2 SVGAGI. The CDR3 is 9 amino acids.